The rows below give T cell receptor beta chains drawn from one sample of a study of blood T cell repertoires in COVID-19. Measured with immunoSEQ multiplex PCR; TCRdb has only the in-frame clones, and not every one. The sample lists 75,000 to 100,000 clones, roughly 80% occurring once. The sequenced sample was peripheral blood. Source of these receptors: a man in his 60s with acute or convalescent COVID-19. CDR3s include the opening cysteine and the closing phenylalanine or tryptophan. D genes are given only for firm matches. The size field is filled for only some rows; it gives once, few, many or a size class.

V gene: TRBV7-9
D gene: -
clone size: -
J gene: TRBJ2-5
CDR3 DNA: TGTGCCAGCAGCTTACGCGGGTTAGAGACCCAGTACTTC
CDR3 protein: CASSLRGLETQYF

V gene: TRBV3-1/TRBV3-2
D gene: -
clone size: -
J gene: TRBJ2-7
CDR3 DNA: TGTGCCAGCGCCATGTACGGGGTGGACGAGCAGTACTTC
CDR3 protein: CASAMYGVDEQYF

V gene: TRBV28
D gene: TRBD1
clone size: few
J gene: TRBJ1-4
CDR3 DNA: TGTGCCAGCAGTTTGGTCCCCCCGGGACAGGGGCTTTTAAAACTGTTTTTT
CDR3 protein: CASSLVPPGQGLLKLFF

V gene: TRBV27
D gene: TRBD2
clone size: -
J gene: TRBJ2-3
CDR3 DNA: TGTGCCAGCAGCCGCCCCGGACTAGCGGGAGAGGTGTGGCAGTATTTT
CDR3 protein: CASSRPGLAGEVWQYF

V gene: TRBV7-9
D gene: -
clone size: few
J gene: TRBJ2-7
CDR3 DNA: TGTGCCAGCAGCCGCGGCGGGCCCTACGAGCAGTACTTC
CDR3 protein: CASSRGGPYEQYF

V gene: TRBV5-1
D gene: -
clone size: -
J gene: TRBJ2-5
CDR3 DNA: TGCGCCAGCAGCTCCACTAGAGAGGGGACCCAGTACTTC
CDR3 protein: CASSSTREGTQYF

V gene: TRBV7-3
D gene: TRBD2
clone size: -
J gene: TRBJ2-7
CDR3 DNA: TGTGCCAGCAGCCGGGGGGTCCGGGTCGGAGTTGACGAGCAGTACTTC
CDR3 protein: CASSRGVRVGVDEQYF

V gene: TRBV7-9
D gene: -
clone size: -
J gene: TRBJ2-2
CDR3 DNA: TGTGCCAGCAGCTCGCGGACATGGGCGGACACCGGGGAGCTGTTTTTT
CDR3 protein: CASSSRTWADTGELFF

V gene: TRBV6-5
D gene: -
clone size: -
J gene: TRBJ1-5
CDR3 DNA: TGTGCCAGCAGCCGGGGGAACAATCAGCCCCAGCATTTT
CDR3 protein: CASSRGNNQPQHF

V gene: TRBV7-9
D gene: TRBD1
clone size: many
J gene: TRBJ1-1
CDR3 DNA: TGTGCCAGCAGCCGTCCAGGAGGGGGCGGGAACACTGAAGCTTTCTTT
CDR3 protein: CASSRPGGGGNTEAFF

V gene: TRBV5-1
D gene: TRBD1
clone size: -
J gene: TRBJ2-1
CDR3 DNA: TGCGCCAGCAGAAAAGGGACAGGGGGCGTTTTCTCGGAGCAGTTCTTC
CDR3 protein: CASRKGTGGVFSEQFF

V gene: TRBV18
D gene: TRBD2
clone size: -
J gene: TRBJ2-3
CDR3 DNA: TGTGCCAGCTCACCAATTGGCGGGACTAGCGGGGCCAGCCTCAACACAGATACGCAGTATTTT
CDR3 protein: CASSPIGGTSGASLNTDTQYF

V gene: TRBV11-2
D gene: -
clone size: -
J gene: TRBJ2-7
CDR3 DNA: TGTGCCAGCAGCTTAGGATCGACAGAAACCTACGAGCAGTACTTC
CDR3 protein: CASSLGSTETYEQYF

V gene: TRBV23-1
D gene: -
clone size: -
J gene: TRBJ2-1
CDR3 DNA: TGCGCCAGCAGCCTACCTACAGAACCCACGTACAATGAGCAGTTCTTC
CDR3 protein: CASSLPTEPTYNEQFF

V gene: TRBV2
D gene: TRBD1
clone size: -
J gene: TRBJ1-1
CDR3 DNA: TGTGCCAGCATACCGGGACAGTCGAACACTGAAGCTTTCTTT
CDR3 protein: CASIPGQSNTEAFF

V gene: TRBV11-2
D gene: -
clone size: few
J gene: TRBJ2-7
CDR3 DNA: TGTGCCAGCAGCTTAGAACTCTCATTCTACGAGCAGTACTTC
CDR3 protein: CASSLELSFYEQYF

V gene: TRBV7-8
D gene: -
clone size: few
J gene: TRBJ2-7
CDR3 DNA: TGTGCCAGCAGCTTAGCCGGACAGAAATCCTACGAGCAGTACTTC
CDR3 protein: CASSLAGQKSYEQYF

V gene: TRBV18
D gene: TRBD1
clone size: -
J gene: TRBJ1-1
CDR3 DNA: TGTGCCAGCTCACACCGGGACAGGGTTGCGTACACTGAAGCTTTCTTT
CDR3 protein: CASSHRDRVAYTEAFF

V gene: TRBV6-5
D gene: TRBD1
clone size: -
J gene: TRBJ1-2
CDR3 DNA: TGTGCCAGCAGTCTAACCGGGACAGGGATCTATGGCTACACCTTC
CDR3 protein: CASSLTGTGIYGYTF

V gene: TRBV6-5
D gene: TRBD1
clone size: -
J gene: TRBJ1-5
CDR3 DNA: TGTGCCAGCAGTTACTCCGTGGACAGGGCCAATCAGCCCCAGCATTTT
CDR3 protein: CASSYSVDRANQPQHF

V gene: TRBV18
D gene: -
clone size: -
J gene: TRBJ2-5
CDR3 DNA: TGTGCCAGCTCACCGAACAGCTTGGAGACCCAGTACTTC
CDR3 protein: CASSPNSLETQYF

V gene: TRBV4-1
D gene: -
clone size: -
J gene: TRBJ1-5
CDR3 DNA: TGCGCCAGCAGCCAAGACTTGGGGCCCCTGAGGAGCAATCAGCCCCAGCATTTT
CDR3 protein: CASSQDLGPLRSNQPQHF

V gene: TRBV3-1/TRBV3-2
D gene: TRBD2
clone size: -
J gene: TRBJ2-7
CDR3 DNA: TGTGCCAGCAGCCATAGACTAGCGGGAGGGCGCGAGCAGTACTTC
CDR3 protein: CASSHRLAGGREQYF

V gene: TRBV14
D gene: TRBD1
clone size: -
J gene: TRBJ1-2
CDR3 DNA: TGTGCCAGCAGCCAAGAGAACCAACTAACAGGGGTCTATGGCTACACCTTC
CDR3 protein: CASSQENQLTGVYGYTF

V gene: TRBV12-3/TRBV12-4
D gene: -
clone size: -
J gene: TRBJ1-4
CDR3 DNA: TGTGCCAGCAGTTTGCGACAGCATGAAAAACTGTTTTTT
CDR3 protein: CASSLRQHEKLFF

V gene: TRBV6-5
D gene: TRBD1
clone size: -
J gene: TRBJ1-1
CDR3 DNA: TGTGCCAGCAGCCAAATAAGACAGGGTCAAGCTTTCTTT
CDR3 protein: CASSQIRQGQAFF

V gene: TRBV3-1/TRBV3-2
D gene: TRBD1
clone size: once
J gene: TRBJ2-7
CDR3 DNA: TGTGCCAGCAGAGGACAGGGGGCGAATGAGCAGTACTTC
CDR3 protein: CASRGQGANEQYF

V gene: TRBV27
D gene: -
clone size: -
J gene: TRBJ1-4
CDR3 DNA: TGTGCCAGCAGTAATAAGTGGGGGGTTGCTGAAAAACTGTTTTTT
CDR3 protein: CASSNKWGVAEKLFF

V gene: TRBV9
D gene: TRBD1
clone size: -
J gene: TRBJ1-3
CDR3 DNA: TGTGCCAGCAGCATCACAGGGGCCTCTGGAAACACCATATATTTT
CDR3 protein: CASSITGASGNTIYF

V gene: TRBV6-5
D gene: TRBD1
clone size: once
J gene: TRBJ2-7
CDR3 DNA: TGTGCCAGCAGTACGGGACAGGGGGGCACCTACGAGCAGTACTTC
CDR3 protein: CASSTGQGGTYEQYF

V gene: TRBV7-6
D gene: -
clone size: -
J gene: TRBJ2-6
CDR3 DNA: TGTGCCAGCAGCTTATACCAGGGAGGATCGGGGGCCAACGTCCTGACTTTC
CDR3 protein: CASSLYQGGSGANVLTF

V gene: TRBV7-8
D gene: -
clone size: -
J gene: TRBJ2-7
CDR3 DNA: TGTGCCAGCAGCTTAATTCCGGGTAACGTTGTTCTATTTCACCAGCAGTACTTC
CDR3 protein: CASSLIPGNVVLFHQQYF

V gene: TRBV11-3
D gene: TRBD2
clone size: -
J gene: TRBJ2-1
CDR3 DNA: TGTGCCAGCAGCCACATAGCGGGAGGCGCGACTGAGCAGTTCTTC
CDR3 protein: CASSHIAGGATEQFF

V gene: TRBV19
D gene: -
clone size: -
J gene: TRBJ1-5
CDR3 DNA: TGTGCCAGTAGTGGGCAGGGTGATCAGCCCCAGCATTTT
CDR3 protein: CASSGQGDQPQHF

V gene: TRBV7-2
D gene: -
clone size: -
J gene: TRBJ2-7
CDR3 DNA: TGTGCCAGCAGTCTACAGGGCTCTGCCACCTACGAGCAGTACTTC
CDR3 protein: CASSLQGSATYEQYF

V gene: TRBV7-7
D gene: TRBD2
clone size: -
J gene: TRBJ2-1
CDR3 DNA: TGTGCTAGCAGCTTAGGCCTAGCGGGGGTAAATGAGCAGTTCTTC
CDR3 protein: CASSLGLAGVNEQFF

V gene: TRBV14
D gene: -
clone size: -
J gene: TRBJ2-2
CDR3 DNA: TGTGCCAGCAGCCTACGACAGACTACCGGGGAGCTGTTTTTT
CDR3 protein: CASSLRQTTGELFF

V gene: TRBV19
D gene: TRBD1
clone size: few
J gene: TRBJ1-2
CDR3 DNA: TGTGCCAGTAGTCAAATACCCTGGACAGGGGGCAGAAACTATGGCTACACCTTC
CDR3 protein: CASSQIPWTGGRNYGYTF

V gene: TRBV10-1
D gene: TRBD1
clone size: -
J gene: TRBJ2-5
CDR3 DNA: TGCGCCAGCAGTGACGGGGACAGGGGCGGGACCCAGTACTTC
CDR3 protein: CASSDGDRGGTQYF

V gene: TRBV11-2
D gene: -
clone size: -
J gene: TRBJ2-7
CDR3 DNA: TGTGCCAGCAGCTTTTTTAACCCAGGGGAGCAGTACTTC
CDR3 protein: CASSFFNPGEQYF